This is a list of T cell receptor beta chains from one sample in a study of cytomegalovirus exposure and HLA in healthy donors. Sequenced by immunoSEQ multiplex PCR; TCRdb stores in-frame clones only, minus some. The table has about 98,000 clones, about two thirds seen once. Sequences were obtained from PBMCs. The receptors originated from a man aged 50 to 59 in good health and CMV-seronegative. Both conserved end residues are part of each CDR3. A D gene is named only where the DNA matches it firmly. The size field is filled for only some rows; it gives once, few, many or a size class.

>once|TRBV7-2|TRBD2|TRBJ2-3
TGTGCCAGCAGCTTAATCAGCGGGGGGGCCGAGCGCGATACGCAGTATTTT
CASSLISGGAERDTQYF
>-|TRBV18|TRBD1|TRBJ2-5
TGTGCCAGCTCACCACGAGAAGGGGGCAGGGAGACCCAGTACTTC
CASSPREGGRETQYF
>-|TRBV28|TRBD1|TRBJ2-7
TGTGCCAGCAGCTGGCGATCTGGACAGGGGGCTCACGAGCAGTACTTC
CASSWRSGQGAHEQYF
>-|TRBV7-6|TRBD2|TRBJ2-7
TGTGCCAGCAGCTTTGGTGGGAGGGGAGCCTACGAGCAGTACTTC
CASSFGGRGAYEQYF
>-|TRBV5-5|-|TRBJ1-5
TGTGCCAGCAGCTTCAGGGGCAATCAGCCCCAGCATTTT
CASSFRGNQPQHF
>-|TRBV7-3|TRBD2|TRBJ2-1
TGTGCCAGCAGCCAAATAGCGGGAGTTTACAATGAGCAGTTCTTC
CASSQIAGVYNEQFF
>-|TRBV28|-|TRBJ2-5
TGTGCCAGCGCAGAGGGCCAGGAGACCCAGTACTTC
CASAEGQETQYF
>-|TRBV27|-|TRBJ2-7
TGTGCCAGCAGCGTGCGTCTAAGCTCCCCCTACGAGCAGTACTTC
CASSVRLSSPYEQYF
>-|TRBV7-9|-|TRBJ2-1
TGTTCCAGCAGCTTACCGCTGGGCGGGGGCGAGAATGAGCAGTTCTTC
CSSSLPLGGGENEQFF
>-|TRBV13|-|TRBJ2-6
TGTGCCAGCAGCTTAGAAGGTCCAGGGGCCGTCTCTGGGGCCAACGTCCTGACTTTC
CASSLEGPGAVSGANVLTF
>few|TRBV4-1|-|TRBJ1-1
TGCGCCAGCAGCCAAGCTGGAGGGGACACTGAAGCTTTCTTT
CASSQAGGDTEAFF
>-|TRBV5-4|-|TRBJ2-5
TGTGCCAGCAGTCCAGAACAACTAGGCTCAGAGACCCAGTACTTC
CASSPEQLGSETQYF
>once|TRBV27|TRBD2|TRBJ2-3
TGTGCCAGCAGGCCCAGGACTAGCGGACCCACAGATACGCAGTATTTT
CASRPRTSGPTDTQYF
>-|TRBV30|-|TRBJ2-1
TGTGCCTTCGGTTCAGGTGCCTACAATGAGCAGTTCTTC
CAFGSGAYNEQFF
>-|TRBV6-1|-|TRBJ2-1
TGTGCCAGCAGTAGGCAGGGGGGTAATGAGCAGTTCTTC
CASSRQGGNEQFF
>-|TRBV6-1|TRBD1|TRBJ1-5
TGTGCCAGCAGTCCAACAGGGGGGCCCAATCAGCCCCAGCATTTT
CASSPTGGPNQPQHF
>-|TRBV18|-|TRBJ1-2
TGTGCCAGCTCACCACCGCAGGGCAACTATGGCTACACCTTC
CASSPPQGNYGYTF
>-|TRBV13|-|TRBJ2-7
TGTGCCAGCAGCCTGACTAGGACCTACGAGCAGTACTTC
CASSLTRTYEQYF
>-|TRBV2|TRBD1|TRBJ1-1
TGTGCCAGCAGCTTACAGGGGGCTTTTCGTGCTTTCTTT
CASSLQGAFRAFF
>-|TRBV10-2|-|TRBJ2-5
TGCGCCAGCAGTGACCTGGTGGCGGATAGCCAAGAGACCCAGTACTTC
CASSDLVADSQETQYF
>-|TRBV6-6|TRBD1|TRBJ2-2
TGTGCCAGCAGTCCGGACAGGGATGCCGGGGAGCTGTTTTTT
CASSPDRDAGELFF
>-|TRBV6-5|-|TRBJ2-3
TGTGCCAGCAGTTACCAGGGGCCCGCCTTGGGTACGCAGTATTTT
CASSYQGPALGTQYF
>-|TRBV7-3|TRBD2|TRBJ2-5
TGTGCCAGCAGCCCTATAGGGACTAGCGGGATACGGTTGGAGACCCAGTACTTC
CASSPIGTSGIRLETQYF
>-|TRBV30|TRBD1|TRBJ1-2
TGTGCCTGGGGGGCAGGGGGCGGAAACTATGGCTACACCTTC
CAWGAGGGNYGYTF
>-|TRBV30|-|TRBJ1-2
-
CALAGGTAYGCTF
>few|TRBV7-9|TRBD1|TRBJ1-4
TGTGCCAGCAGCGGGGGACAGGGGGCTTTTAAGACTAATGAAAAACTGTTTTTT
CASSGGQGAFKTNEKLFF
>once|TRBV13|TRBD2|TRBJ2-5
TGTGCCAGCAGCTCCGGGCGGCGGGGGGGCTGGGAGACCCAGTACTTC
CASSSGRRGGWETQYF
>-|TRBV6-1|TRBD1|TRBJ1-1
TGTGCCAGCACTAACGGACAGGGGGTTGGTGAAGCTTTCTTT
CASTNGQGVGEAFF
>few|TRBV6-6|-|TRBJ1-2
TGTGCCAGCAGTTACCTCACTGGGGGAGGCGGCTACACCTTC
CASSYLTGGGGYTF
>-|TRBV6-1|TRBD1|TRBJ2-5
TGTGCCAGCAGTCCCCGCCGACAGGGAATGGAGACCCAGTACTTC
CASSPRRQGMETQYF
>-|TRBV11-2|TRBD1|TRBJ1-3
TGTGCCAGCAGCTTCCCTGGGACAGTCCCTCTTAACACCATATATTTT
CASSFPGTVPLNTIYF
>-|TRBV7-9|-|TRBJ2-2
TGTGCCAGCAGCTTAGTTACAGGAAACGCCGGGGAGCTGTTTTTT
CASSLVTGNAGELFF
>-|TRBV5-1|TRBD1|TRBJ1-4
TGCGCCAGCAGCTACGGGACAGTGAATGAAAAACTGTTTTTT
CASSYGTVNEKLFF
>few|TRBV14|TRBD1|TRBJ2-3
TGTGCCAGCAGCCGGGGACAGCGCACAGATACGCAGTATTTT
CASSRGQRTDTQYF
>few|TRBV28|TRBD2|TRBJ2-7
TGTGCCAGCCAGGGACTAGCGGGAGGTTCGTACGAGCAGTACTTC
CASQGLAGGSYEQYF
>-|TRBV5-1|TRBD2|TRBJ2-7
TGCGCCAGCAGCTCCGGGACTAGTGGAGGAACGCAGTACTTC
CASSSGTSGGTQYF
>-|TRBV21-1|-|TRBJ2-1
TGTGCCAGCGGATCAAATTGGCGGGCCCTAGGGAAGTTCTTC
CASGSNWRALGKFF
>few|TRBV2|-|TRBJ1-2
TGTGCCAGCAGTGAGAGAAGGGGAGGCTACACCTTC
CASSERRGGYTF
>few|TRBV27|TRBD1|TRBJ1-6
TGTGCCAGCAGCTCTCGGACAGGCACGTATAATTCACCCCTCCACTTT
CASSSRTGTYNSPLHF
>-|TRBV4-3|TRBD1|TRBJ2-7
TGCGCCAGCAGCCAAGGTGGGACAGCCTCCTACGAGCAGTACTTC
CASSQGGTASYEQYF
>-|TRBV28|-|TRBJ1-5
TGTGCCAGCAGTTTAACCGGACAGCTTAGCAATCAGCCCCAGCATTTT
CASSLTGQLSNQPQHF
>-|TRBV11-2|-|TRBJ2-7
TGTGCCAGCAGCACCCTCAGGGCCCCTAGCTCCTACGAGCAGTACTTC
CASSTLRAPSSYEQYF
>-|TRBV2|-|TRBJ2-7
TGTGCCAGCAGTGTCCAGGGGGAGCAGTACTTC
CASSVQGEQYF
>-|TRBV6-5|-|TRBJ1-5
TGTGCCAGCAGTTCGACAAAAGATCAGCCCCAGCATTTT
CASSSTKDQPQHF
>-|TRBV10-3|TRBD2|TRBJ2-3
TGTGCCATCAGTGAGGGCGGGAGGGCCAAAGATACGCAGTATTTT
CAISEGGRAKDTQYF
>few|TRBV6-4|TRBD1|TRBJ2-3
TGTGCCAGCAGCCAGACCGGGTCTACAGGGGCAGATACGCAGTATTTT
CASSQTGSTGADTQYF
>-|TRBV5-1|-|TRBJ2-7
TGCGCCAGCAGCTTGGAAGGCGGAAGCTCCTACGAGCAGTACTTC
CASSLEGGSSYEQYF
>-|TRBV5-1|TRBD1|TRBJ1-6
TGCGCCAGCAGGAATGGACAGGGGTACAATTCACCCCTCCACTTT
CASRNGQGYNSPLHF
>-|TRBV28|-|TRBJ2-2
TGTGCCAGCAGTCAGAGGGGGTTGGCCGGGGAGCTGTTTTTT
CASSQRGLAGELFF